This TCR beta chain emerged from a study of T cell responses to AZD1222 COVID-19 vaccine. Study-level results: Following two doses of AZD1222, Spike-specific TCR breadth and depth rose. Females outnumbered males among donors, who were mostly white British; clonal diversity was possibly underestimated.

Second-dose schedules of about 4 or about 12 weeks were combined. On this clone itself: Its antigen is currently unknown.

Measured with immunoSEQ multiplex PCR; TCRdb has only the in-frame clones, and not every one. Of 90,000 to 130,000 clones in the sample, over 90% were seen once. CDR1 is SGHAT and CDR2 is FQNNGV in the germline V gene. The CDR3 has 14 amino acids. The V gene end was trimmed by 5 bases and the J gene end by 1 base; junction bases not matched to a gene: 1. This material consisted of peripheral blood, taken 28 days after the second AZD1222 dose. The TCR comes from an adult who received the AZD1222 COVID-19 vaccine. The chain is built from TRBV11-2 and TRBJ1-5, with 8 bases aligning to TRBD1. CDR3 sequence: CASSHRGSNQPQHF. CDR3 in DNA: TGTGCCAGCAGCCACAGGGGGAGCAATCAGCCCCAGCATTTT.